This TCR beta chain was captured in a study of blood T cell repertoires in COVID-19. About the research overall: Samples of COVID-19 (acute and convalescent) were obtained from the United States, Italy and Spain. PBMCs, B-cell-depleted T cells, or T cells provided the cDNA or gDNA that made up the material.

Per the original methods: Estimated nucleated cell counts came from reference gene primer amplification. Profiling relied on immunoSEQ multiplex PCR, and the TCRdb table lists in-frame clones only, not all of them. The DNA was the basis for D and trimming; V, J and clone size are from that table. The repertoire holds around 21,000 clones, with roughly 89% as singletons. Trimming removed 0 bases from V and 4 bases from J, with 10 bases in between. Germline values: CDR1 SGDLS, CDR2 YYNGEE. This CDR3 spans 14 amino acids. Sequenced: peripheral blood. The clonotype was recovered from an elderly woman with active COVID-19. V gene TRBV9 combines with J gene TRBJ1-2, with D possibly matching TRBD1 (6 bases). CDR3 region: CASSVEDSFYGYTF. The CDR3 DNA reads TGTGCCAGCAGCGTAGAGGACAGCTTCTATGGCTACACCTTC.